The 30 T cell receptor beta chains listed next were all sequenced from one sample in a study of metastatic and nonmetastatic thyroid tumors. TCRdb re-analyzed the PCR reads using MiXCR. The repertoire has over 45,000 clones, more than 20% of them found once; the top ten carry 3.5% to 4%. Not a single patient had been given any form of treatment at any point before undergoing thyroid surgery. Sequenced material: blood. Receptors originate from a male donor with papillary thyroid cancer or a benign thyroid nodule (not recorded which). Some clones in this sample may be carry-over from other donors' samples.

This clone is judged medium-sized. The J gene is TRBJ2-3, the V gene TRBV6-1; 8 positions agree with TRBD2. This CDR3 comprises 14 residues. Germline assignment: CDR1 MNHNS and CDR2 SASEGT. The trim removed 8 bases at V and 5 bases at J, leaving 9 bases unmatched. The CDR3 bases are TGTGCCAGCGGTCCAGCGGGAGATTTAGATACGCAGTATTTT. It encodes CASGPAGDLDTQYF.

In its sample, this clone was seen many times. The chain combines TRBV11-2 with TRBJ2-1; no reliable D call. Germline CDR1 is SGHAT and CDR2 is FQNNGV. V was shortened by 9 bases and J by 8 bases, with 11 bases between the two germline ends. The CDR3 sequence is 11 residues long. CDR3 nucleotides: TGTGCCAGTTTTGCTACGGATGAGCAGTTCTTC. Encoded protein: CASFATDEQFF.

Many counts were recorded for this clone. The chain recombines TRBV6-5 with TRBJ1-2, with D perhaps TRBD1 (5 bases). V was pared by 0 bases and J by 7 bases, with 12 bases between. CDR3 length equals 14 residues. CDR1 is MNHEY and CDR2 is SVGAGI in the germline V gene. DNA of the CDR3: TGTGCCAGCAGTTACTCGGGACTTCAAGGTGGCTACACCTTC. Its translation: CASSYSGLQGGYTF.

This clone has a handful of counts. V and J are TRBV15 and TRBJ1-3; D gene uncertain. The CDR3 covers 17 residues. The V and J ends lost 1 base and 4 bases respectively, with 17 bases between them. Per germline, CDR1 LNHNV and CDR2 YYDKDF (reference sequence). This chain's CDR3 is CATSRGQIRSGGNTIYF. The CDR3 nucleotides read TGTGCCACCAGCAGAGGCCAGATTCGGAGTGGGGGAAACACCATATATTTT.

This clone was seen a handful of times. The rearrangement links TRBV6-1 to TRBJ1-1; a weak D match, TRBD1 (6 bases). Per germline, CDR1 MNHNS and CDR2 SASEGT. The V end lost 5 bases, the J end lost 0 bases, and 16 bases lay between the germline ends. This CDR3 has 16 amino acids. The CDR3 reads CASSPQTGMVNTEAFF. Written as DNA, the CDR3 is TGTGCCAGCAGTCCGCAAACAGGGATGGTGAACACTGAAGCTTTCTTT.

This sequence joins TRBV9 and TRBJ1-4, with 9 bases that match TRBD1. V was clipped by 3 bases and J by 4 bases; unmatched bases: 7. Germline CDR1 SGDLS, CDR2 YYNGEE. The CDR3 sequence is 16 residues long. CDR3 bases: TGTGCCAGCAGCGAGGGAGGGACAGGGCTTAATGAAAAACTGTTTTTT. Translating gives CASSEGGTGLNEKLFF. Drawing the rest from reference TRBV9 and TRBJ1-4, the complete variable domain is DSGVTQTPKHLITATGQRVTLRCSPRSGDLSVYWYQQSLDQGLQFLIQYYNGEERAKGNILERFSAQQFPDLHSELNLSSLELGDSALYFCASSEGGTGLNEKLFFGSGTQLSVL.

The rearrangement joins TRBV18 to TRBJ1-1; D is unresolved. This CDR3 contains 14 residues. Germline V gene lookup returns CDR1 KGHSH and CDR2 LQKENI. Between the trimmed V and J ends, which lost 2 bases and 5 bases, there was a span of 12 bases. The chain's CDR3 is CASSPRQAGTEAFF. The CDR3 DNA reads as TGTGCCAGCTCACCAAGACAAGCGGGAACTGAAGCTTTCTTT. The full variable domain, with the rest looked up from reference TRBV18 and TRBJ1-1, is NAGVMQNPRHLVRRRGQEARLRCSPMKGHSHVYWYRQLPEEGLKFMVYLQKENIIDESGMPKERFSAEFPKEGPSILRIQQVVRGDSAAYFCASSPRQAGTEAFFGQGTRLTVV.

This clone occurred a few times. The genes are TRBV6-5 and TRBJ2-3; 7 bases agree with TRBD1. Germline CDR1 MNHEY, CDR2 SVGAGI. This CDR3 is built from 18 residues. V lost 2 bases to trimming and J lost 6 bases; unmatched junction nucleotides: 17. The CDR3 spells CASSYPSPGQLGVDTQYF. DNA of the CDR3: TGTGCCAGCAGTTACCCCTCACCGGGACAGCTAGGAGTCGATACGCAGTATTTT.

The table lists this clone with many counts. The same CDR3 can be traced to other DNA sequences in this sample. The V and J genes are TRBV28 and TRBJ2-1, with D hard to call. The germline CDR1 and CDR2 sequences are MDHEN and SYDVKM. There are 12 residues in the CDR3. Trimming shortened V by 3 bases and J by 7 bases, and 7 bases separated the two germline ends. The CDR3 is CASSFLTNEQFF. The CDR3 DNA follows: TGTGCCAGCAGTTTCCTCACTAATGAGCAGTTCTTC.

This clone was seen repeatedly, ten times or more. Relative to the germline gene, one junction end is altered; a read error may explain this. This sample includes further DNA sequences coding for the same CDR3. The rearrangement links TRBV3-1 to TRBJ2-6, with a possible D match to TRBD1 (5 bases). The CDR3 has 20 residues. Germline V gene data show CDR1 as LGHDT and CDR2 as YNNKEL (reference sequence). The CDR3 here is CASSQEEVGRVAPGANVLTF. In DNA, the CDR3 is TGTGCCAGCAGTCAAGAAGAAGTGGGCAGGGTGGCCCCTGGGGCCAACGTCCTGACTTTC.

The table lists this clone with many counts. The identical CDR3 is also encoded by other nucleotide sequences in the sample. V gene TRBV5-4 combines with J gene TRBJ1-1; D uncertain. V lost 0 bases and J lost 1, with 7 bases in between. Germline-derived CDR1 and CDR2 are SGHNT and YYREEE (reference sequence). The CDR3 consists of 14 residues. This CDR3 is CASSLVHENTEAFF. In DNA form, the CDR3 reads TGTGCCAGCAGCTTGGTACACGAGAACACTGAAGCTTTCTTT.

This clone came up many times. The V gene is TRBV20-1, the J gene TRBJ1-1, with D perhaps matching TRBD1 (6 bases). Trimming removed 0 bases at V and 3 bases at J, with 11 bases between. The CDR3 covers 14 residues. Germline V gene data show CDR1 as DFQATT and CDR2 as SNEGSKA (reference sequence). This chain's CDR3 is CSARDPNRDTEAFF. CDR3 coding DNA: TGCAGTGCTAGAGATCCCAACAGGGACACTGAAGCTTTCTTT.

This clone was seen at least ten times. V usage is TRBV9 and J usage is TRBJ2-3, with TRBD1 identical over 7 bases. V lost 4 bases, J lost 4 bases, and 9 bases stayed unmatched. CDR1 SGDLS and CDR2 YYNGEE come from the germline V gene. This CDR3 is 15 amino acids long. The CDR3 bases are TGTGCCAGCAGCCCGCCTGACAGGGTCGCAGATACGCAGTATTTT. Amino acid sequence: CASSPPDRVADTQYF.

CDR3 nucleotides: TGTGCCAGCAGCTTGGACAGGTCCGGCGCAGCTTTCTTT. It codes for CASSLDRSGAAFF. This chain links TRBV5-6 with TRBJ1-1, with D perhaps TRBD1 (5 bases). The CDR3 has 13 residues. V gave up 0 bases and J gave up 10 bases, with 13 bases separating them. The germline V gene has CDR1 SGHDT and CDR2 YYEEEE.

This clone was seen repeatedly, ten times or more. V is TRBV5-6 and J is TRBJ1-2; D remains unclear. CDR1 is SGHDT, CDR2 YYEEEE, per germline. V was pared by 1 base and J by 2 bases, with 9 bases between. The CDR3 spans 14 residues. In nucleotides, the CDR3 is TGTGCCAGCAGCTTGACGGGATGGAACTATGGCTACACCTTC. As protein: CASSLTGWNYGYTF.

This clone is deemed medium-sized. The chain employs TRBV11-2 and TRBJ1-1; D is ambiguous. Trimming left V 5 bases short and J 14 bases short, with 18 bases between. CDR1 and CDR2 (germline): SGHAT, FQNNGV. This CDR3 contains 12 residues. The CDR3 bases are TGTGCCAGCAGCCCGGGCAGTAGTCGGCCCTTCTTT. Protein product: CASSPGSSRPFF.

V usage is TRBV11-2 and J usage is TRBJ2-2; the match to TRBD2 covers 12 bases. V shed 3 bases, J shed 6 bases, and the junction held 11 bases outside the gene matches. Germline CDR1 is SGHAT and CDR2 is FQNNGV. This CDR3 contains 18 residues. CDR3 in amino acids: CASSFRLAGEVMAGELFF. In nucleotides, the CDR3 is TGTGCCAGCAGCTTCCGACTAGCGGGAGAGGTAATGGCCGGGGAGCTGTTTTTT.

DNA for the CDR3: TGTGCCAGCAGCTGGGGGGGCAGATACAATGAGCAGTTCTTC. Encoded protein: CASSWGGRYNEQFF. This chain joins TRBV5-4 and TRBJ2-1, with D possibly TRBD2 on 7 matching bases. This CDR3 region has 14 residues. Looked up from germline, CDR1 is SGHNT and CDR2 is YYREEE (reference sequence). V was shortened by 3 bases and J by 4 bases, with 11 bases between the two germline ends.

This clone has ten or more counts. The rearrangement joins TRBV9 to TRBJ2-1, with TRBD2 as a possible D gene (6 bases). Germline V gene data show CDR1 as SGDLS and CDR2 as YYNGEE. V lost 0 bases to trimming and J lost 6 bases, with 10 bases between them. The CDR3 covers 14 residues. For the CDR3, the DNA is TGTGCCAGCAGCGTAGCGCTAGCGAGCAATGAGCAGTTCTTC. As protein: CASSVALASNEQFF.

This clone was seen many times. In this CDR3 the conserved last residue, phenylalanine or tryptophan, is missing, so a read error is likely. Because the CDR3's place on the DNA is in doubt, the DNA is left out and the CDR3 is given as listed by TCRdb. V gene TRBV7-2 combines with J gene TRBJ2-2; the listed D gene, TRBD2, was not tested against the DNA. Both ends counted, the CDR3 spans 10 residues. The germline gives CDR1 SGHTA, CDR2 FQGNSA. The CDR3: CASSLRSPLA.

This clone was picked up many times. V and J are TRBV12-3 or TRBV12-4 and TRBJ1-1; tentative D call: TRBD1 (6 bases). Trimming removed 1 base at V and 12 bases at J, with 12 bases between. The CDR3 contains 12 residues. As DNA, the CDR3 is TGTGCCAGCAGTTTAGGGACAGCGTTAACTTTCTTT. Translation: CASSLGTALTFF.

This clone was recorded many times. The chain uses TRBV7-2 and TRBJ1-2, with D perhaps TRBD1 (5 bases). The CDR3 runs to 14 residues. The V gene's germline CDR1 is SGHTA and CDR2 FQGNSA. V was trimmed by 5 bases and J by 4 bases, leaving 14 bases between them. The CDR3 nucleotides are TGTGCCAGCAGCCCGGGGACGGTTACCTATGGCTACACCTTC. Protein: CASSPGTVTYGYTF.

This clone has a count of ten or more. The J gene is TRBJ2-7, the V gene TRBV18, with D perhaps TRBD1 or TRBD2 (5 bases each). The CDR3 is made up of 16 amino acids. V dropped 4 bases and J dropped 4 bases, with 20 bases sitting between them. Germline values: CDR1 KGHSH, CDR2 LQKENI. CDR3 bases: TGTGCCAGCTCACAACTGAACCTCCGGGACGGTTACGAGCAGTACTTC. Translated: CASSQLNLRDGYEQYF.

V usage is TRBV5-1 and J usage is TRBJ2-7; TRBD2 matches 8 bases. Germline loops: CDR1 SGHRS, CDR2 YFSETQ. This CDR3 is built from 13 residues. J gave up 0 bases and V 5 bases, and 1 base lay outside the gene matches. The CDR3 is CASRSGSSYEQYF. The CDR3 DNA sequence: TGCGCCAGCAGAAGCGGGAGCTCCTACGAGCAGTACTTC. The full variable domain, rest sourced from reference TRBV5-1 and TRBJ2-7, is KAGVTQTPRYLIKTRGQQVTLSCSPISGHRSVSWYQQTPGQGLQFLFEYFSETQRNKGNFPGRFSGRQFSNSRSEMNVSTLELGDSALYLCASRSGSSYEQYFGPGTRLTVT.

There are many counts of this clone. The chain is built from TRBV6-2 or TRBV6-3 and TRBJ2-6; D not certain. The V gene's germline CDR1 is MNHEY and CDR2 SVGEGT. V was shortened by 2 bases and J by 2 bases, with 7 bases between the two germline ends. This CDR3 spans 15 amino acids. CDR3 amino acids: CASSYAETGANVLTF. CDR3 coding DNA: TGTGCCAGCAGTTACGCGGAAACTGGGGCCAACGTCCTGACTTTC.

The chain is built from TRBV20-1 and TRBJ2-7, with 10 positions matching TRBD2. The trim removed 2 bases at V and 4 bases at J, leaving 14 bases unmatched. The CDR3 is 17 residues long. In germline, CDR1 is DFQATT, CDR2 SNEGSKA (reference sequence). CDR3 residues: CSARQQTPGLAQYEQYF. CDR3 coding DNA: TGCAGTGCTAGACAACAAACCCCGGGACTAGCGCAATACGAGCAGTACTTC.

This clone is medium-sized in the sample. The chain has TRBV6-1 and TRBJ1-6; D is undetermined. Trimming stripped 5 bases from V and 8 bases from J, with 10 bases between. Germline CDR1 reads MNHNS; CDR2 reads SASEGT. This CDR3 contains 13 residues. The CDR3 here is CASSITEDSPLHF. The CDR3 coding sequence is TGTGCCAGCAGTATTACGGAGGATTCACCCCTCCACTTT.

This clone was counted at least ten times. CDR3 residues: CASRRAVSTDTQYF. CDR3 in DNA: TGTGCCAGCAGGAGGGCCGTTAGCACAGATACGCAGTATTTT. This chain uses TRBV5-6 with TRBJ2-3; maybe TRBD2 (5 bases). The length of the CDR3 is 14 residues. Germline assignment: CDR1 SGHDT and CDR2 YYEEEE. V lost 5 bases, J lost 0 bases, and 10 bases lay in between.

At least ten counts were recorded for this clone. CDR3: CASSHPLDDTGELFF. The CDR3 DNA is TGTGCCAGCAGCCACCCGCTGGATGACACCGGGGAGCTGTTTTTT. The chain is built from TRBV3-1 and TRBJ2-2; D call uncertain. The germline V gene encodes CDR1 LGHDT and CDR2 YNNKEL (reference sequence). The CDR3 is made up of 15 amino acids. V was clipped by 3 bases and J by 3 bases, with 11 bases between them.

This clone was seen ten or more times. This may arise from a read error, as a much more abundant clone is one base away. This chain joins TRBV24-1 and TRBJ2-2; 9 bases map to TRBD1. J gave up 7 bases and V 3 bases, and 17 bases lay outside the gene matches. Germline V gene sequence: CDR1 KGHDR, CDR2 SFDVKD. The CDR3 is 19 residues long. CDR3 in amino acids: CATSDRPRHRQGVDGELFF. CDR3 coding DNA: TGTGCCACCAGTGATCGGCCGAGACATAGACAGGGGGTAGACGGGGAGCTGTTTTTT.